These T cell receptor beta chains were read from a single sample in a study of tumor-infiltrating lymphocytes in primary liver carcinoma. TCRdb reanalysed the multiplex PCR reads using MiXCR and keeps one entry per CDR3 protein. This table holds approximately 74,000 distinct CDR3 sequences, roughly two thirds found once. Specimen: liver tumor tissue from sampling region 4. The source of these receptors is a woman aged 60-75 years with primary liver carcinoma and hepatitis B virus infection. Each CDR3 is given with its conserved first and last residue. A D gene is named only where the DNA matches it firmly. The size entry is marked missing in some rows and otherwise reads once, few, many or a size class.

>many|TRBV13|NA|TRBJ2-7
CASSWQGKSSYEQYF
TGTGCCAGCAGCTGGCAGGGCAAGAGCTCCTACGAGCAGTACTTC
>NA|TRBV5-6|NA|TRBJ1-4
CTSSLRASEKPFF
TGTACCAGCAGCTTAAGGGCTAGTGAAAAACCGTTTTTT
>NA|TRBV12-5|TRBD1|TRBJ2-7
CASCLMGQGYEQYF
TGTGCTAGTTGTTTGATGGGACAGGGATATGAGCAGTACTTC
>NA|TRBV29-1|NA|TRBJ2-7
CSVGGGHGFYEQYF
TGCAGTGTCGGAGGGGGACATGGCTTTTACGAGCAGTACTTC
>NA|TRBV5-1|NA|TRBJ2-2
CATNTVNTVELFF
TGTGCCACCAACACAGTGAACACCGTGGAGCTGTTTTTT
>NA|TRBV6-1|NA|TRBJ1-1
CASSTRGYGKTEAFF
TGTGCCAGCAGCACCCGCGGATATGGAAAAACTGAAGCTTTCTTT
>few|TRBV20-1|TRBD2|TRBJ2-7
CSAKSPIAGPRNEQYF
TGCAGTGCTAAGTCCCCCATAGCGGGCCCTCGGAACGAGCAGTACTTC
>NA|TRBV20-1|TRBD1|TRBJ1-1
CSARVPGGLNTEAFF
TGCAGTGCTAGAGTTCCAGGGGGCCTGAACACTGAAGCTTTCTTT
>NA|TRBV2|NA|TRBJ1-1
CASSLRQAADTDAFF
TGTGCCAGCAGCCTTCGACAGGCGGCGGACACTGATGCTTTCTTT
>many|TRBV28|TRBD1|TRBJ1-1
CASSSTGTGNTEAFF
TGTGCCAGCAGTTCAACCGGGACAGGGAACACTGAAGCTTTCTTT
>NA|TRBV20-1|NA|TRBJ2-4
CSAPDKFSVTKNIQYF
TGCAGTGCCCCCGACAAATTCTCCGTGACCAAAAACATCCAGTACTTC
>many|TRBV6-5|TRBD2|TRBJ2-3
CASSYSPAGGIDTQYF
TGTGCCAGCAGTTACTCGCCAGCGGGAGGGATAGATACGCAGTATTTT
>NA|TRBV19|TRBD1|TRBJ1-1
CASSITGDTEAFF
TGTGCCAGTAGTATCACAGGGGACACTGAAGCTTTCTTT
>few|TRBV6-4|TRBD2|TRBJ2-3
CTSSDNLAGVDTQYF
TGTACCAGCAGTGACAACCTAGCGGGAGTAGATACGCAGTATTTT
>NA|TRBV7-8|TRBD2|TRBJ2-2
CASSGRSSGHTGELFF
TGTGCCAGCAGCGGCAGGAGTAGCGGGCACACCGGGGAGCTGTTTTTT
>NA|TRBV6-6|NA|TRBJ1-5
CDSLDRPLGNQRQHF
TGTGACAGCCTCGACAGGCCCTTGGGCAATCAGCGCCAGCATTTT
>NA|TRBV6-5|NA|TRBJ1-5
CASGEGGKSNQSQHF
TGTGCCAGCGGTGAGGGGGGTAAATCGAATCAGTCCCAGCATTTT
>NA|TRBV11-2|NA|TRBJ2-4
CASSLAGPKNIQCF
TGTGCCAGCAGCTTGGCTGGACCGAAAAACATTCAGTGTTTC
>NA|TRBV2|NA|TRBJ2-1
CASVTLASYNEKFF
TGTGCATCCGTCACTCTAGCGTCCTACAATGAGAAGTTCTTC
>NA|TRBV28|TRBD2|TRBJ2-7
CASSDPSGRRYKQYF
TGTGCCAGCAGTGATCCTAGCGGGAGGAGGTACAAGCAGTACTTC
>NA|TRBV6-1|NA|TRBJ2-3
CASIRTTGADTQYF
TGTGCCAGCATACGGACCACTGGCGCAGATACGCAGTATTTT
>NA|TRBV28|NA|TRBJ2-7
CANSRVPPYEQYF
TGTGCCAACAGCAGGGTTCCTCCCTACGAGCAGTACTTC
>NA|TRBV29-1|TRBD1|TRBJ1-1
CSTRDRNLNTEAFF
TGCAGCACCCGGGACAGGAACCTGAACACCGAAGCTTTCTTT
>NA|TRBV11-2|NA|TRBJ2-2
CASKAQSTGELFF
TGTGCCAGTAAAGCTCAGAGCACCGGGGAGCTGTTTTTT
>many|TRBV14|TRBD1|TRBJ2-7
CASRPGQNSYEQYF
TGTGCCAGCCGACCGGGACAGAACTCCTACGAGCAGTACTTC
>NA|TRBV11-3|TRBD2|TRBJ2-2
CASGQSGTNVIGELFF
TGTGCCAGTGGCCAGAGCGGGACCAACGTAATCGGGGAGCTGTTTTTT
>NA|TRBV6-1|NA|TRBJ2-2
CASRSYGGTNTGELFF
TGTGCCAGCAGATCATATGGGGGGACAAACACCGGGGAGCTGTTTTTT
>few|TRBV7-3|TRBD2|TRBJ2-1
CASSILAGGANEQFF
TGTGCCAGCAGCATACTAGCGGGAGGAGCGAATGAGCAGTTCTTC
>NA|TRBV5-1|TRBD1|TRBJ1-1
CASSLVKQGAGAEAFF
TGCGCCAGCAGCTTGGTGAAGCAGGGGGCAGGAGCTGAAGCTTTCTTT
>many|TRBV11-2|TRBD2|TRBJ2-3
CASSSGGSTDTQYF
TGTGCCAGCAGCTCCGGGGGGAGCACAGATACGCAGTATTTT
>many|TRBV6-5|TRBD2|TRBJ2-7
CASSDPGLAGAGEQYF
TGTGCCAGCAGTGACCCGGGACTAGCGGGAGCTGGCGAGCAGTACTTC
>NA|TRBV11-1|TRBD2|TRBJ2-5
CASSTRLAGEETQYF
TGTGCCAGCAGCACCCGTTTAGCGGGAGAAGAGACCCAGTACTTC
>once|TRBV11-3|NA|TRBJ2-3
CASRLDPSSFTPFF
TGTGCCAGCAGGTTGGATCCGTCCAGTTTCACCCCCTTTTTC
>NA|TRBV11-2|NA|TRBJ2-5
CASSPPGTLETQNF
TGTGCCAGCAGCCCGCCCGGGACGTTAGAGACCCAGAATTTC
>many|TRBV28|TRBD1|TRBJ2-7
CASHRQGYEQYF
TGTGCCAGTCATCGACAGGGTTACGAGCAGTACTTC
>NA|TRBV4-2|NA|TRBJ2-5
CASNQYETLKTQYF
TGTGCCAGCAACCAATATGAGACTCTGAAGACCCAGTACTTC
>medium-sized|TRBV11-2|TRBD1|TRBJ1-3
CASSNDRATPGNTIYF
TGTGCCAGCAGCAACGACAGGGCAACCCCTGGAAACACCATATATTTT
>few|TRBV28|TRBD1|TRBJ1-2
CASSLRQGTGYTF
TGTGCCAGCAGTTTACGACAGGGAACGGGCTACACCTTC
>once|TRBV6-5|NA|TRBJ1-6
CASSYDMANSPLHF
TGTGCCAGCAGTTACGATATGGCTAATTCCCCCCTCCACTTT